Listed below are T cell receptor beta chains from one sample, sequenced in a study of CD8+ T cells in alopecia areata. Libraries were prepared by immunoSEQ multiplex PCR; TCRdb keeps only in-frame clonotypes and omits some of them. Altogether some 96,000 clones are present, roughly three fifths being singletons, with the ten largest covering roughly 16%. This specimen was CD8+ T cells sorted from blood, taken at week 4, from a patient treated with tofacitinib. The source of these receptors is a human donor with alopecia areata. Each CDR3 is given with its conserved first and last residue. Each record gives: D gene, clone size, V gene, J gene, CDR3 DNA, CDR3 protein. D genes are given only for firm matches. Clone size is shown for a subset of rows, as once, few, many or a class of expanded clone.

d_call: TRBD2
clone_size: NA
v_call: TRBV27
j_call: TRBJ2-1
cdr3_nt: TGTGCCAGCAAAACCCTAGCGGGAGAGGATGAGCAGTTCTTC
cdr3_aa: CASKTLAGEDEQFF

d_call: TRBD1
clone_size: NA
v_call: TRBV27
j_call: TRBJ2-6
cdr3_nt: TGTGCCAGCAGTTTATCGAGGGGGCCCGGGGCCAACGTCCTGACTTTC
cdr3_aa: CASSLSRGPGANVLTF

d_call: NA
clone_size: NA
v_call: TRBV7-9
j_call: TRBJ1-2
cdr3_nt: TGTGCCAGCAGCTTACCACTGGGATCGTCGACTAACTATGGCTACACCTTC
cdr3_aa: CASSLPLGSSTNYGYTF

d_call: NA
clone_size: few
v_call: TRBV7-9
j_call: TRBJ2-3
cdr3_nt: TGTGCCAGCACGTGGCCAGGGGGGATCAGCACAGATACGCAGTATTTT
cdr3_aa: CASTWPGGISTDTQYF

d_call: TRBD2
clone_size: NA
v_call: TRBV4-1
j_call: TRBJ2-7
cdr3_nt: TGCGCCAGCAGCCCCGAGGGACTAGCGGGGGGCGAGCAGTACTTC
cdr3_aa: CASSPEGLAGGEQYF

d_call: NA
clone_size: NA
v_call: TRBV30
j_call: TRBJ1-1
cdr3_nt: TGTGCCTGGAGTGACCAAAGAGTCACTGAAGCTTTCTTT
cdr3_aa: CAWSDQRVTEAFF

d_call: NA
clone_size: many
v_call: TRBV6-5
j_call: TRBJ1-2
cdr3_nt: TGTGCCAGCATCACGTCGGGGAACTATGGCTACACCTTC
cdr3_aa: CASITSGNYGYTF

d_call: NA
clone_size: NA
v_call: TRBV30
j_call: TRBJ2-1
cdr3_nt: TGTGCCTGGAACAGGGACACCTACAATGAGCAGTTCTTC
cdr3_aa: CAWNRDTYNEQFF

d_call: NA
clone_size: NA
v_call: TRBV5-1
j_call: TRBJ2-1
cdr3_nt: TGCGCCAGCAGCTTGGGCGGGCCGCCGCGCAATGAGCAGTTCTTC
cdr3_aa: CASSLGGPPRNEQFF

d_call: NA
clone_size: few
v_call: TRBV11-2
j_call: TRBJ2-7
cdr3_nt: TGTGCCAGCAGCTTAGGGAGGGAAGGGGCCTACGAGCAGTACTTC
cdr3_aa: CASSLGREGAYEQYF

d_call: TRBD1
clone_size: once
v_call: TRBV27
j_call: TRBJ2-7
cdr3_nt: TGTGCCAGCAGTTCGGGACAGGGATACTACGAGCAGTACTTC
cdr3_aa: CASSSGQGYYEQYF

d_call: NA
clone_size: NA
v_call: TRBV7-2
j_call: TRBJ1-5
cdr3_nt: TGTGCCAGCAGCTCTGACGGGAGTCAGCCCCAGCATTTT
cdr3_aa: CASSSDGSQPQHF

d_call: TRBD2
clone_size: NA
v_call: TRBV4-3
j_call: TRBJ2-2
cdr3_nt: TGCGCCAGCAGCCAGACTAGCGGGGGCCCTTGGAGCGGGGAGCTGTTTTTT
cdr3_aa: CASSQTSGGPWSGELFF

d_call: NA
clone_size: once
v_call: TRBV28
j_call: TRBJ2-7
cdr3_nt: TGTGCCAGCAGTTTTCGAGGGGACTCAGCCTACGAGCAGTACTTC
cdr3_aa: CASSFRGDSAYEQYF

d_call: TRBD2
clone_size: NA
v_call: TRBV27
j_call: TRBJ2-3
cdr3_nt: TGTGCCAGCAGTTTACTAGCGGGAGACCCATCAGTTACGCAGTATTTT
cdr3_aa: CASSLLAGDPSVTQYF

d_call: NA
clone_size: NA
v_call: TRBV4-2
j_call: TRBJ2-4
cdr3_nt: TGTGCCAGCAGCCAAGTACTAGTCGGGGGTTACCAGGACATTCAGTACTTC
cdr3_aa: CASSQVLVGGYQDIQYF

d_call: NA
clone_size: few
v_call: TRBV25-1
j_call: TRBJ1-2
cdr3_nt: TGTGCCAGCAGTGGAGGGGGTGACTATGGCTACACCTTC
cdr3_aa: CASSGGGDYGYTF

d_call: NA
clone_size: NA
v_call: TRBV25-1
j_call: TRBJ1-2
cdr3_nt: TGTGCCAGCAGTGAAAGGGGAGCGGGCTATGGCTACACCTTC
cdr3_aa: CASSERGAGYGYTF

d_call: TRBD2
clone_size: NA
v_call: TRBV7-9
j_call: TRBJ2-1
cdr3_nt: TGTGCCAGCAGCTTAATAGCGGGCTACAATGAGCAGTTCTTC
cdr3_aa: CASSLIAGYNEQFF

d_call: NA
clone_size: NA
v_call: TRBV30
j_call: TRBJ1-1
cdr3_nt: TGTGCCTGGCGTCAGGGTCACACTGAAGCTTTCTTT
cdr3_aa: CAWRQGHTEAFF

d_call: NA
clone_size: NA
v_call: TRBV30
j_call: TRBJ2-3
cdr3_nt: TGTGCCTGGACCCCCAGGGAGGAGGCAGATACGCAGTATTTT
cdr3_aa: CAWTPREEADTQYF

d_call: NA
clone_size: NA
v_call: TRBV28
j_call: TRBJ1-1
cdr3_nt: TGTGCCAGCACCAACGGCAGGACTGAAGCTTTCTTT
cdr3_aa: CASTNGRTEAFF

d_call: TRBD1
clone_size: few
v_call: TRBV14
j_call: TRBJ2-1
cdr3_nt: TGTGCCAGCAGCCAAACGAGGACAGGATATTACAATGAGCAGTTCTTC
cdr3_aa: CASSQTRTGYYNEQFF

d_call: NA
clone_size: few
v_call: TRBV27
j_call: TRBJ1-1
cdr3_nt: TGTGCCAGCAGTTTACAGGGGAACACTGAAGCTTTCTTT
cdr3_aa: CASSLQGNTEAFF

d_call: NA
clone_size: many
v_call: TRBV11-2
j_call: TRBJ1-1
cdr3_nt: TGTGCCAGCAGCGACGGCCTCCTATCAGCTTTCTTT
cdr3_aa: CASSDGLLSAFF

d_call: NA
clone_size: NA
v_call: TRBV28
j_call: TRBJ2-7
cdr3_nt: TGTGCCAGCAGTTTATTAGCGGAGTACCACCTCTACGAGCAGTACTTC
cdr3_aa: CASSLLAEYHLYEQYF

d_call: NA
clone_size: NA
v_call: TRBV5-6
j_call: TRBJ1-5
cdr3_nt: TGTGCCAGCAGCTTGTTTACAGACAATCAGCCCCAGCATTTT
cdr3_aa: CASSLFTDNQPQHF

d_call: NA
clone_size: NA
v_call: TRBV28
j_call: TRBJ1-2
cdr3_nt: TGTGCCAGCAGGCTTAAAGGGGCGGCCTTAAACTATGGCTACACCTTC
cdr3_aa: CASRLKGAALNYGYTF

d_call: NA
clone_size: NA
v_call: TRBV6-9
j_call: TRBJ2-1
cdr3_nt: TGTGGTAGGAGCTCCTACAATGAGCAGTTCTTC
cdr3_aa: CGRSSYNEQFF

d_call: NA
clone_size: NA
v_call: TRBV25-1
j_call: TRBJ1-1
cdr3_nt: TGTGCCAGCACCACGAATACCCCCCCGACAGGTACGGACACTGAAGCTTTCTTT
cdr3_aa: CASTTNTPPTGTDTEAFF

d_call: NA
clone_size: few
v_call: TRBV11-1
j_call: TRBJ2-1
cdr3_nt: TGTGCCAGCAGCTTATTGGTGAACAATGAGCAGTTCTTC
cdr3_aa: CASSLLVNNEQFF

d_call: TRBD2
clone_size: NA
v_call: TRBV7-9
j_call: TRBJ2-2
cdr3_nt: TGTGCCAGCAGCCAGACTAGCGGGACTGACGGGGAGCTGTTTTTT
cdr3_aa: CASSQTSGTDGELFF

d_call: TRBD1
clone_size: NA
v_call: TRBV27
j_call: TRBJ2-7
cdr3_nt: TGTGCCAGCAGCCGACAGGGGTCCCCCCACGAGCAGTACTTC
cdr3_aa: CASSRQGSPHEQYF

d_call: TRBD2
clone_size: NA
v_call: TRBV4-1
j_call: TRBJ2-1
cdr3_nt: TGCGCCAGCAGCCAAGAATTCGGGACTAGCGGGTACAATGAGCAGTTCTTC
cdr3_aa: CASSQEFGTSGYNEQFF

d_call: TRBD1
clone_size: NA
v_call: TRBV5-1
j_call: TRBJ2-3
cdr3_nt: TGCGCCAGCAGCTACGGGACAGGGACAGATACGCAGTATTTT
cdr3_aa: CASSYGTGTDTQYF

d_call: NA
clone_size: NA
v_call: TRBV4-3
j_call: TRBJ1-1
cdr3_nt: TGCGCCAGCAGCCAAGTCCTTATGGGGGAAGCTTTCTTT
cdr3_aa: CASSQVLMGEAFF

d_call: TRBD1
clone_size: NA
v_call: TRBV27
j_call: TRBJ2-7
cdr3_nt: TGTGCCAGCAGTACTGGACAGGTCTACGAGCAGTACTTC
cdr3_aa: CASSTGQVYEQYF

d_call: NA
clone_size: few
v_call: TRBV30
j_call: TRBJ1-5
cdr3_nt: TGTGCCTGGAGTGCCCGTATCGGCAATCAGCCCCAGCATTTT
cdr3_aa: CAWSARIGNQPQHF

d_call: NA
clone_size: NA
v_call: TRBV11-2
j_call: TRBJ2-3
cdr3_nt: TGTGCCAGCAGCTCCCCGTGGAGCACAGATACGCAGTATTTT
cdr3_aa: CASSSPWSTDTQYF

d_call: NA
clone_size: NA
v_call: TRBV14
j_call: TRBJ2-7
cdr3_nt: TGTGCCAGCAGTCTAACAGGACTTTCCCAACAAGTGTTCGGGCAGTACTTC
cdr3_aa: CASSLTGLSQQVFGQYF

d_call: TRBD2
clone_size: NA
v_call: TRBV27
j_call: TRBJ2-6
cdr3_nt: TGTGCCAGCAGTTCCCGAATAGCGGGAGCTGGGGCCAACGTCCTGACTTTC
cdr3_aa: CASSSRIAGAGANVLTF

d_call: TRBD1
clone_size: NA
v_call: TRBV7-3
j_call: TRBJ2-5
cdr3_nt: TGTGCCAGCAGTAAGACAGGGGCGGGAGAGACCCAGTACTTC
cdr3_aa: CASSKTGAGETQYF

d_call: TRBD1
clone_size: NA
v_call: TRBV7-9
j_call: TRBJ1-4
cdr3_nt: TGTGCCAGCAGCGCCGACAGGGAGGAACTGTTTTTT
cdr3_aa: CASSADREELFF

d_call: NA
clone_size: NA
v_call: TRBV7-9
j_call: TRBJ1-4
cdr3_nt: TGTGCCAGCAGCTTTGATGAAAAACTGTTTTTT
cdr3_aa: CASSFDEKLFF

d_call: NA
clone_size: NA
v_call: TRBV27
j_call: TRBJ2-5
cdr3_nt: TGTGCCAGCAGTTTATTGGGAGGGGGCGAGACCCAGTACTTC
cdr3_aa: CASSLLGGGETQYF

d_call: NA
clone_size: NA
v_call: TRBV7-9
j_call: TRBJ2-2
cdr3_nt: TGTGCCAGCAGCTCTACCAACACCGGGGAGCTGTTTTTT
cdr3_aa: CASSSTNTGELFF

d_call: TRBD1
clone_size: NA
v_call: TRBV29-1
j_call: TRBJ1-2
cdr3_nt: TGCAGCGTAGTAACAGGGGACTATGGCTACACCTTC
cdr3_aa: CSVVTGDYGYTF

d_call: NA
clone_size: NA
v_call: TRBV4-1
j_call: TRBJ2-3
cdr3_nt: TGCGCCAGCAGTCCCGGAGGACGCACAGATACGCAGTATTTT
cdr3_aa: CASSPGGRTDTQYF

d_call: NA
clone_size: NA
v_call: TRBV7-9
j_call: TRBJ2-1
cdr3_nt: TGTGCCAGCAGCTTCGGTTCCAATGAGCAGTTCTTC
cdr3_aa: CASSFGSNEQFF

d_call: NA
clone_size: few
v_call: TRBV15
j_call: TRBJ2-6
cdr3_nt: TGTGCCACCAGCAGGCCCCCTCAGGAGTGGGCTGGGGCCAACGTCCTGACTTTC
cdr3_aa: CATSRPPQEWAGANVLTF

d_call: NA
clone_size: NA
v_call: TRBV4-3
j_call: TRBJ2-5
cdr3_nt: TGCGCCAGCAGCCAAAGAGGGGGGCCAGAGACCCAGTACTTC
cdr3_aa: CASSQRGGPETQYF

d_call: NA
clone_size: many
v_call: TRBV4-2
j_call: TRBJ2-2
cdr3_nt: TGTGCCAGCAGCTTGCTAATCCTGGACACCGGGGAGCTGTTTTTT
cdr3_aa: CASSLLILDTGELFF

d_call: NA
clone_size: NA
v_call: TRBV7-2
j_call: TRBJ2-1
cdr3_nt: TGTGCCAGCAGCTTAGGAGTAGGGGCTTACAATGAGCAGTTCTTC
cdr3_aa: CASSLGVGAYNEQFF

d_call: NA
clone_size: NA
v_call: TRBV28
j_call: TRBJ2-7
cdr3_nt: TGTGCCAGCAGTTTTCCCCTCCGGCAGGGTGCCTACGAGCAGTACTTC
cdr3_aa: CASSFPLRQGAYEQYF